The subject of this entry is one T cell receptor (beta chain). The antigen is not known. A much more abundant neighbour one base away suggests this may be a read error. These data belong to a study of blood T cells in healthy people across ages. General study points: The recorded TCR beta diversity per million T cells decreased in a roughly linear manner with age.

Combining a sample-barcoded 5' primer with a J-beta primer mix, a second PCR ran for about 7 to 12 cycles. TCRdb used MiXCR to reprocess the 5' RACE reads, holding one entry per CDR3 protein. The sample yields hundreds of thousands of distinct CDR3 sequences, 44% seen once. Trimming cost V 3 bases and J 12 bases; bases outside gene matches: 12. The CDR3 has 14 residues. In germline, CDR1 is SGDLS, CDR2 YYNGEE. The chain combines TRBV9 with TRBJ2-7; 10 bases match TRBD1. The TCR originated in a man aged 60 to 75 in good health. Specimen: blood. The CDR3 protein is CASSGRGQGDIRYF. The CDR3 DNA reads TGTGCCAGCAGCGGACGTGGACAGGGGGACATTCGGTACTTC.